The rows below give T cell receptor beta chains drawn from one sample of a study of radiotherapy plus CTLA-4 blockade in lung cancer. Assay: immunoSEQ multiplex PCR; the TCRdb copy retains only in-frame clones and omits some. The sample holds 80,000 or so clones; over 70% are singletons and the top ten take approximately 3.9%. The sequencing here drew on peripheral blood, taken from a patient treated with radiotherapy plus ipilimumab. These receptors were collected from a human donor with non-small cell lung cancer who had a partial response to radiotherapy plus ipilimumab. Some clones in this sample may be carry-over from other donors' samples. The conserved cysteine and the conserved F or W are not part of the CDR3 here. Fields, in order: V gene, CDR3 protein.

V: TRBV5-3
CDR3: AVTEGLAGGRAYNEQF

V: TRBV12-2
CDR3: ASLTNKDRHYGYT

V: TRBV5-5
CDR3: ASSLGTGGFLSTEAF

V: TRBV19
CDR3: ASSIDGRGANQPQH

V: TRBV27
CDR3: ASRPIYRGTYEQY

V: TRBV6-5
CDR3: ASSYSSGSDTQY

V: TRBV7-6
CDR3: ASSNGLAGEQF

V: TRBV4-3
CDR3: ASSQEARQGNGYT

V: TRBV30
CDR3: AWSGGEKLF

V: TRBV2
CDR3: ASSQGPTGEQF

V: TRBV5-4
CDR3: ASSSNTGPARYT

V: TRBV7-2
CDR3: ASSLEARTVFSQF

V: TRBV6-5
CDR3: ASRNAGGEKLF

V: TRBV4-3
CDR3: ASSQRRGTQY

V: TRBV9
CDR3: ASSVYEGSTDTQY

V: TRBV6-6
CDR3: ASSDRQGQNYGYT

V: TRBV4-2
CDR3: ASSQELAGGWEQY

V: TRBV2
CDR3: ASRMTETNEKLF

V: TRBV6-4
CDR3: ASSDLGGDYNEQF

V: TRBV28
CDR3: ASRTYKRGAVYNEQF

V: TRBV6-1
CDR3: ASILTGMTDTQY

V: TRBV7-2
CDR3: ASSLTLSETVGET

V: TRBV5-1
CDR3: ASSPREEQGARAF

V: TRBV28
CDR3: ASFDRGGFYEQY

V: TRBV6-1
CDR3: ASSPSRGGDEQF

V: TRBV7-8
CDR3: ASSLTLGLFGEAF

V: TRBV6-6
CDR3: ASSYSGVIGSYEQY

V: TRBV28
CDR3: ASSLRTGVNYGYT

V: TRBV30
CDR3: AWSVHVGQGVH

V: TRBV11-2
CDR3: ASSSTSVSYEQY

V: TRBV28
CDR3: ASSPPGQASYEQY

V: TRBV11-3
CDR3: ASSLRSLAGGRETQY

V: TRBV5-1
CDR3: ASGQGLAGAEQF

V: TRBV9
CDR3: ASSERGGNYNEQF

V: TRBV28
CDR3: ASRKTGGSNQPQH

V: TRBV10-2
CDR3: ASSSGGLRGGSGKLETQY

V: TRBV19
CDR3: ASSIVATGNQPQH

V: TRBV29-1
CDR3: SVSGQLNQPQH